This entry is about one TCR beta chain. What it binds is unknown. Germline is not matched at one junction end, which may reflect a read error. In TCRdb, the reads were re-called with MiXCR into one record per CDR3 protein. Among about 920,000 distinct CDR3 sequences, roughly a third were seen once, and the ten largest hold roughly an eighth. These data originate in a study of T cell repertoires in cytomegalovirus infection. Overall study: The authors relied on CMV epitopes, both recently identified HLA-C-restricted and well-studied HLA-B-restricted. Public TCR beta signatures indicated both CMV infection and matching HLA type. Broader study findings: The cumulative frequency of public TCR beta families distinguished individuals who carried CMV together with the relevant HLA. The response measured ex vivo was dominated by TCR beta clonotypes (HLA-C-restricted and CMV-specific).

The germline V gene encodes CDR1 SGHRS and CDR2 YFSETQ. The CDR3 has 16 amino acids. This rearrangement joins TRBV5-1 to TRBJ2-1; 10 nucleotides agree with TRBD2. This TCR was sampled from a human donor in good health (CMV status not recorded). Some clones in this sample may be carry-over from other donors' samples. Source: cultured CD8+ T cells from PBMCs, taken from culture after CMV antigen stimulation. CDR3 DNA: TGCGCCAACAGCTTTAGCGGGGGGACCTCCTACAATGAGCAGTTCTTC. Translation: CANSFSGGTSYNEQFF.